This paragraph reports one TCR beta chain. Its antigen is still unknown. The data belong to a study of identical twins. Study-level points and caveats: Potential partial confounding of zero-insertion analyses by invariant MAIT and iNKT cells was noted. High-abundance cord blood beta clonotypes had fewer insertions; memory repertoires showed none.

Germline-derived CDR1 and CDR2 are SGHTA and FQGNSA. This CDR3 spans 16 amino acids. V lost 7 bases, J lost 7 bases, and 23 bases lay in between. TCRdb reanalysed the 5' RACE reads using MiXCR and keeps one entry per CDR3 protein. The repertoire has hundreds of thousands of distinct CDR3 sequences, approximately 18% of them found once; the top ten carry 13%. This same sample was also part of a study on T cells expressing NK-cell markers. As reported in that work: Sorted CD3+CD56-NKG2C+, CD3+CD56+NKG2C+ and CD3+CD56+NKG2C- T cells supplied the TCR beta repertoires. Serological testing identified seven of the eight sequenced donors as HCMV-seropositive and one as seronegative.

Sequencing input: PBMCs. The chain employs TRBV7-2 and TRBJ2-1; D tentatively reads TRBD1 or TRBD2 (6 bases each). The TCR comes from a young woman in good health. CDR3 amino acids: CASTLEGGAGRNEQFF. DNA for the CDR3: TGTGCCAGCACTCTAGAGGGGGGAGCTGGGCGGAATGAGCAGTTCTTC.